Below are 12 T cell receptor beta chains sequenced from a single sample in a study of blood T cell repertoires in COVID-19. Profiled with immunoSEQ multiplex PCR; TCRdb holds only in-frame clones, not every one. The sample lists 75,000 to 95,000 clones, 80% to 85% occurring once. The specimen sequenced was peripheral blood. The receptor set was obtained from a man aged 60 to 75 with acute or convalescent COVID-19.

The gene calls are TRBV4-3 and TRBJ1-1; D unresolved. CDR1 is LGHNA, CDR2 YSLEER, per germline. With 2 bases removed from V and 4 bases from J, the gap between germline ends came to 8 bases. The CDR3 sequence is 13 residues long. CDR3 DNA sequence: TGCGCCAGCAGCCAAACCCGGGGCACTGAAGCTTTCTTT. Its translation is CASSQTRGTEAFF.

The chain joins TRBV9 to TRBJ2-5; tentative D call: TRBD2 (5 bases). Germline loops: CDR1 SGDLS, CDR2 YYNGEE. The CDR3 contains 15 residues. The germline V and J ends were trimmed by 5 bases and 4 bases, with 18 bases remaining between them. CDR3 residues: CASSQAVAVRETQYF. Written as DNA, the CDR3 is TGTGCCAGCAGTCAAGCGGTAGCTGTCAGAGAGACCCAGTACTTC.

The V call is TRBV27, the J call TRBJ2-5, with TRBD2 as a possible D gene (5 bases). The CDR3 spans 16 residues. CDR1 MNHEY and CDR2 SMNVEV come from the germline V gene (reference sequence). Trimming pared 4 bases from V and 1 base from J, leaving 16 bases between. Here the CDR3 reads CASSSLKRKIQETQYF. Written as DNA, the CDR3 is TGTGCCAGCAGTTCCCTAAAGCGGAAGATCCAAGAGACCCAGTACTTC.

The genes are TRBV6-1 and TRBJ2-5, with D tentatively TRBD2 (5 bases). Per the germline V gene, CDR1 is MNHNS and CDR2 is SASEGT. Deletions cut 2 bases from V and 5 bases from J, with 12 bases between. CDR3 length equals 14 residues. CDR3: CASSEYGVRETQYF. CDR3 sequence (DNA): TGTGCCAGCAGTGAATACGGGGTCCGGGAGACCCAGTACTTC.

The CDR3 protein is CAWTSGTGGYEQYF. In DNA, the CDR3 is TGTGCCTGGACCTCCGGGACAGGGGGATACGAGCAGTACTTC. The chain links TRBV30 to TRBJ2-7, with 11 bases that match TRBD1. The length of the CDR3 is 14 residues. The J segment lost 4 bases and the V segment lost 4 bases, leaving 6 bases of the junction unmatched. Germline V gene data show CDR1 as GTSNPN and CDR2 as SVGIG (reference sequence).

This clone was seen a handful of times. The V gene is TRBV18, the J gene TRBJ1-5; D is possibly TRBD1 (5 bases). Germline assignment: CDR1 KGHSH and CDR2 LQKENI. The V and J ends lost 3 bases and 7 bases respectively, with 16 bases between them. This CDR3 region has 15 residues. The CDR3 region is CASSPGSGLGQPQHF. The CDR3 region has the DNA TGTGCCAGCTCACCCGGATCAGGGCTCGGCCAGCCCCAGCATTTT.

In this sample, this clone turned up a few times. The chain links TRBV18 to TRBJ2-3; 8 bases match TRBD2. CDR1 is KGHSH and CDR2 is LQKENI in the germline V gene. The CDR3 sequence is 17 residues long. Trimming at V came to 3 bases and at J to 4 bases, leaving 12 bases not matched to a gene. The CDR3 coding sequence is TGTGCCAGCTCACCCATAACGGGGGGGCCTCACCCAGATACGCAGTATTTT. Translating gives CASSPITGGPHPDTQYF. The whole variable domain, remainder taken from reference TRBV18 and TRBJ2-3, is NAGVMQNPRHLVRRRGQEARLRCSPMKGHSHVYWYRQLPEEGLKFMVYLQKENIIDESGMPKERFSAEFPKEGPSILRIQQVVRGDSAAYFCASSPITGGPHPDTQYFGPGTRLTVL.

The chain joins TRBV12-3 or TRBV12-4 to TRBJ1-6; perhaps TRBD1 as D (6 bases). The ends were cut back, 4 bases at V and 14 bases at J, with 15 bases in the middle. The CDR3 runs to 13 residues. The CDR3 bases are TGTGCCAGCAGTTCGTCACAGGGAAAAGCCCTCCACTTT. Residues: CASSSSQGKALHF.

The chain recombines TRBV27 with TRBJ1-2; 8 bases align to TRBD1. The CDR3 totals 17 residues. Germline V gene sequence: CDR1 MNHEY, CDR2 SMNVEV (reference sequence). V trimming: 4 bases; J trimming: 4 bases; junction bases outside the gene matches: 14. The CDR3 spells CASSWTRGQELSYGYTF. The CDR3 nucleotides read TGTGCCAGCAGTTGGACCAGGGGACAGGAACTCTCCTATGGCTACACCTTC.

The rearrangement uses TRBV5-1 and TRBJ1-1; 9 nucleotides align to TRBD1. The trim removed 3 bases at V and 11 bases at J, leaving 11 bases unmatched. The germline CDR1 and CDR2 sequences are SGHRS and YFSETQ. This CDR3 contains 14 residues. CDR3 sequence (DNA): TGCGCCAGCAGCTCACCGGGACAGGGACGATATGCTTTCTTT. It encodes CASSSPGQGRYAFF.

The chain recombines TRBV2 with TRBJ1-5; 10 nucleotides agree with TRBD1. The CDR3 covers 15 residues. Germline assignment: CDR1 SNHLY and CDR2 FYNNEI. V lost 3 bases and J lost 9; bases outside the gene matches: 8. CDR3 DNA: TGTGCCAGCAGTGAGGGACAGGGGCAATCAGGGCCCCAGCATTTT. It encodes CASSEGQGQSGPQHF.

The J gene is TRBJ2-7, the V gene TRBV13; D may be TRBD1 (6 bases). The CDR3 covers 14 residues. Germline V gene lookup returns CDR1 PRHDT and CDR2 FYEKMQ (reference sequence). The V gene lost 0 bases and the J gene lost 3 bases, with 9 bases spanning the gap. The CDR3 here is CASSLGQGIYEQYF. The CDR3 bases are TGTGCCAGCAGCTTAGGCCAGGGGATCTACGAGCAGTACTTC.